The following is a T cell receptor beta chain sequence with its context. Its specificity is not known. V gave up 6 bases and J gave up 0 bases, with 12 bases separating them. In germline, CDR1 is MNHEY, CDR2 SMNVEV (reference sequence). This CDR3 has 15 residues. The source of the sample is a study of radiation and T cells in renal cell carcinoma. Study-wide background: Nephrectomy followed 15 Gy stereotactic body radiation by 4 weeks. Points from the study as a whole: Top tumor clonotypes rose in blood 2 weeks post-radiation, then contracted.

As for time point: baseline pretreatment blood. Treatment given: 15 Gy SBRT to primary tumor, nephrectomy 4 weeks later. The data were produced by immunoSEQ multiplex PCR, yet TCRdb's version contains in-frame clones alone and is incomplete. The repertoire holds approximately 150,000 clones, with around 90% as singletons. Material: blood, obtained from a patient whose treatment included radiotherapy and nephrectomy. The TCR sequence derives from a woman between 70 and 85 years old with renal cell carcinoma. This chain joins TRBV27 and TRBJ1-5, with unresolved D. The CDR3 DNA sequence: TGTGCCAGCAGACACGGCCGGAATAGCAATCAGCCCCAGCATTTT. Translating gives CASRHGRNSNQPQHF.